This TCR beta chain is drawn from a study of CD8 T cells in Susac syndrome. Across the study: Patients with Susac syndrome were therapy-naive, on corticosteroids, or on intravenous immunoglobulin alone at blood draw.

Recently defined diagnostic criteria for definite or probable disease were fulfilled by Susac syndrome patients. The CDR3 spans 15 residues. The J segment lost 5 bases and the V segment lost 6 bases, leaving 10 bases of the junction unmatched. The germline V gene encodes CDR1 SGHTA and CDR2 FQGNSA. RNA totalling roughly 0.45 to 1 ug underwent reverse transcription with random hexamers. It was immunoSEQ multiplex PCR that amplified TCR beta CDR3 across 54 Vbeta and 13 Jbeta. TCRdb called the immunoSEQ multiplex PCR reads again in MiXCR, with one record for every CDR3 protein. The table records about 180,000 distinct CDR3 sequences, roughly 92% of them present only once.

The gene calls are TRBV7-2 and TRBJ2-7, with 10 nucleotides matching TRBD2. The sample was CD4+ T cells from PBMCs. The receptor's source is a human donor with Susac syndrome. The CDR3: CASSHPALAGNEQYF. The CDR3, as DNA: TGTGCCAGCAGTCACCCGGCACTAGCGGGAAACGAGCAGTACTTC.